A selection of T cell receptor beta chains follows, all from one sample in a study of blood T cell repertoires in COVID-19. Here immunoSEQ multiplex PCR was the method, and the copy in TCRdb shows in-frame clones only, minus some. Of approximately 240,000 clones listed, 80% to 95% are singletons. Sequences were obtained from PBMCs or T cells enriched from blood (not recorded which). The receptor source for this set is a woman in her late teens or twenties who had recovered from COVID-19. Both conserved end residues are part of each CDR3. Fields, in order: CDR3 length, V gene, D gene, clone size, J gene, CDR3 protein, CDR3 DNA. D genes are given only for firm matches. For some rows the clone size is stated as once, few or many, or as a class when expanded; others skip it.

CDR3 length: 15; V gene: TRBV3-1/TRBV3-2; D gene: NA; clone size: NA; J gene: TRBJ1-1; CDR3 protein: CASSQYNRANTEAFF; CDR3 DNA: TGTGCCAGCAGCCAATATAACAGGGCAAATACTGAAGCTTTCTTT
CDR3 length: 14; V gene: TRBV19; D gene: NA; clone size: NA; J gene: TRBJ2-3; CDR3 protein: CASSTGTATDTQYF; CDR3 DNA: TGTGCCAGTAGTACCGGGACTGCCACAGATACGCAGTATTTT
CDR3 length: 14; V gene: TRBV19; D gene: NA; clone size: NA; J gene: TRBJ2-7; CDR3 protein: CASSLGLGDYEQYF; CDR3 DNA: TGTGCCAGCAGCCTGGGGCTAGGGGACTACGAGCAGTACTTC
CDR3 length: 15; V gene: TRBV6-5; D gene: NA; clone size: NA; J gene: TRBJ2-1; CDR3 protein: CASTMGETDYNEQFF; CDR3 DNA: TGTGCCAGCACCATGGGAGAGACCGACTACAATGAGCAGTTCTTC
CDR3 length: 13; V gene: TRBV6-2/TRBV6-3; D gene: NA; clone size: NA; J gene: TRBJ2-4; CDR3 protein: CASSYSRRGSQYF; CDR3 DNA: TGTGCCAGCAGTTACTCGAGGCGGGGTAGTCAGTACTTC
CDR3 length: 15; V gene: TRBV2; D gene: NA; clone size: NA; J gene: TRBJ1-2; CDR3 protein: CASSVIRGANYGYTF; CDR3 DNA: TGTGCCAGCTCTGTCATCAGGGGAGCTAACTATGGCTACACCTTC
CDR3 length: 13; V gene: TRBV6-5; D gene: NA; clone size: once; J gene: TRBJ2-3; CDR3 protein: CASRRGAGDTQYF; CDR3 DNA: TGTGCCTCCCGACGGGGGGCGGGAGATACGCAGTATTTT
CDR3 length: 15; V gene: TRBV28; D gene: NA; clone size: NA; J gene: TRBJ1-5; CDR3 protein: CASSNVGGSNQPQHF; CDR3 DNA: TGTGCCAGCAGCAACGTCGGGGGAAGCAATCAGCCCCAGCATTTT
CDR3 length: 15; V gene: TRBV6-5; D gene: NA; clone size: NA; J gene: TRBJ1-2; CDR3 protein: CASSRHQPTDAGYTF; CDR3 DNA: TGTGCCAGCAGCCGCCATCAACCGACAGATGCCGGCTACACCTTC
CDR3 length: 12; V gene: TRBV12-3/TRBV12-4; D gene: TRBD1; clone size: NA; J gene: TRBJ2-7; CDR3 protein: CASSKGTGEQYF; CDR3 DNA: TGTGCCAGCAGCAAGGGGACAGGTGAGCAGTACTTC
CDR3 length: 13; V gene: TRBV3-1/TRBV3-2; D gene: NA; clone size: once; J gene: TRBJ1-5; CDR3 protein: CASSQAPGQPQHF; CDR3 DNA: TGTGCCAGCAGCCAAGCCCCGGGTCAGCCCCAGCATTTT
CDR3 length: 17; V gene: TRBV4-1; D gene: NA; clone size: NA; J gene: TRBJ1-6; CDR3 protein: CASSPKGGVSYNSPLHF; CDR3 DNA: TGCGCCAGCAGCCCGAAGGGGGGGGTGTCCTATAATTCACCCCTCCACTTT
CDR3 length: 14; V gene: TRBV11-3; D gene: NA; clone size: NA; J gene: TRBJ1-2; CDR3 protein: CASSPGGNNYGYTF; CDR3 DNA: TGTGCCAGCAGTCCGGGAGGGAATAACTATGGCTACACCTTC
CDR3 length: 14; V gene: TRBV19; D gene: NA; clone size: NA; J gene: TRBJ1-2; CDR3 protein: CASSSSDSYYGYTF; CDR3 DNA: TGTGCCAGTTCCTCGAGCGACAGTTACTATGGCTACACCTTC
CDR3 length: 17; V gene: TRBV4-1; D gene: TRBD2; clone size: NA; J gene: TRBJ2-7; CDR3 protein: CASSQDRSGRLSYEQYF; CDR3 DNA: TGCGCCAGCAGCCAAGATAGAAGCGGGAGGCTTTCCTACGAGCAGTACTTC
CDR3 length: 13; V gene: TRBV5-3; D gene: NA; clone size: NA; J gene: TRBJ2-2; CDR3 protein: CARSPQGAGELFF; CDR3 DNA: TGTGCCAGAAGCCCCCAGGGTGCCGGGGAGCTGTTTTTT
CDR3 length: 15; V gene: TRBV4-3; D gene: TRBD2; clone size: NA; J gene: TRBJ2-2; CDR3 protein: CASSPSGGNTGELFF; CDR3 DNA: TGCGCCAGCAGCCCCAGCGGGGGGAACACCGGGGAGCTGTTTTTT
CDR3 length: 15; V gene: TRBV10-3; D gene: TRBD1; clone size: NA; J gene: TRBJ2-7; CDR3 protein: CAISGQDRGQDEQYF; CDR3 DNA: TGTGCCATCAGTGGTCAGGACAGGGGGCAGGACGAGCAGTACTTC
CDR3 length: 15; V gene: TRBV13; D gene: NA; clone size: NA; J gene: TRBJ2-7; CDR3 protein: CASSLDRDFSYEQYF; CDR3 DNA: TGTGCCAGCAGCTTAGACCGGGACTTCTCCTACGAGCAGTACTTC
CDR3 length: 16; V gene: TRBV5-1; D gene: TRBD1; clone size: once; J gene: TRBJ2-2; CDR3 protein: CASYPPGTANTGELFF; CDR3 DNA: TGCGCCAGCTACCCTCCCGGGACAGCGAACACCGGGGAGCTGTTTTTT
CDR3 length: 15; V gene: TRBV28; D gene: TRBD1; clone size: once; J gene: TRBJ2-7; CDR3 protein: CASIPSIGQGEGQYF; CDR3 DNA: TGTGCCAGCATCCCTTCTATTGGACAGGGAGAAGGGCAGTACTTC
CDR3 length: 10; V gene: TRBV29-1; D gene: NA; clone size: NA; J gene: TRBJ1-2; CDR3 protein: CSVDSYGYTF; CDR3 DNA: TGCAGCGTTGACAGCTATGGCTACACCTTC
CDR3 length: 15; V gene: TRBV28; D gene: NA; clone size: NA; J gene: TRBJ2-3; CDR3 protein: CASNPWTSQTDTQYF; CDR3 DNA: TGTGCCAGCAACCCCTGGACATCTCAGACAGATACGCAGTATTTT
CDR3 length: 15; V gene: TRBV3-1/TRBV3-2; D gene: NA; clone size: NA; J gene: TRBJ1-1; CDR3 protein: CASSQPLGANTEAFF; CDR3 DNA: TGTGCCAGCAGCCAACCTCTGGGCGCGAACACTGAAGCTTTCTTT
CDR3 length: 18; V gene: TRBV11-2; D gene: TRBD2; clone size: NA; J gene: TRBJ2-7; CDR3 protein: CASSFGLAVNGKQYEQYF; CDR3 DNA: TGTGCCAGCAGCTTCGGACTAGCGGTAAACGGGAAGCAATACGAGCAGTACTTC
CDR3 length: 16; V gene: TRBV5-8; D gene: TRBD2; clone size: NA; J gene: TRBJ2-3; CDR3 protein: CASSSGLAGASLPGYF; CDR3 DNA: TGTGCCAGCAGCTCCGGACTAGCGGGGGCCTCACTCCCTGGGTATTTT
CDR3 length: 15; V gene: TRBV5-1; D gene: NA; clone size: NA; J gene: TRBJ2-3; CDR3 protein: CASSLGTVRTDTQYF; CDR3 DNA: TGCGCCAGCAGCTTGGGGACAGTACGCACAGATACGCAGTATTTT
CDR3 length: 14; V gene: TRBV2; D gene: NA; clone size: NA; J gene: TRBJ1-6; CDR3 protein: CASSVQTGLTPLHF; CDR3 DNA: TGTGCCAGCAGCGTACAGACAGGTTTGACACCCCTCCACTTT
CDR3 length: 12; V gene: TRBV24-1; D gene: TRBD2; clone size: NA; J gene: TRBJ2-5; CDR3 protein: CATRGGQETQYF; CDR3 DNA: TGTGCCACCCGCGGGGGTCAAGAGACCCAGTACTTC
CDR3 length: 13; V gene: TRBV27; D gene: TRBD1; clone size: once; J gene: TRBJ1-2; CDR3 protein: CASRLQGGYGYTF; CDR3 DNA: TGTGCCAGCAGGCTACAGGGGGGCTATGGCTACACCTTC
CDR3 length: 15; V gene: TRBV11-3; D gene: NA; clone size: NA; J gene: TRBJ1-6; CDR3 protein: CASSLATGLGSPLHF; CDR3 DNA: TGTGCCAGCAGCTTAGCCACAGGGCTCGGTTCACCCCTCCACTTT
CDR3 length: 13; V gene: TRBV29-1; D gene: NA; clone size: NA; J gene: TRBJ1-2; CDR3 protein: CSVGGDPNYGYTF; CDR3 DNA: TGCAGCGTTGGGGGGGACCCCAACTATGGCTACACCTTC
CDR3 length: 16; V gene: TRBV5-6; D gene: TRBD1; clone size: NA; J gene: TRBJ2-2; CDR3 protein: CASSGDRVDPTGELFF; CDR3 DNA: TGTGCCAGCAGCGGGGACAGGGTGGACCCCACCGGGGAGCTGTTTTTT
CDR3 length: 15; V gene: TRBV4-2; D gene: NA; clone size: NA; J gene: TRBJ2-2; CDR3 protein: CASSLGPTGTGELFF; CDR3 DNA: TGTGCCAGCAGCCTCGGACCTACGGGGACCGGGGAGCTGTTTTTT
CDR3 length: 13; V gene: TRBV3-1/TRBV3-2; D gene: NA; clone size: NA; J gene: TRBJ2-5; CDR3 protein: CASSLKARGTQYF; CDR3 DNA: TGTGCCAGCAGCCTCAAGGCCCGGGGGACCCAGTACTTC
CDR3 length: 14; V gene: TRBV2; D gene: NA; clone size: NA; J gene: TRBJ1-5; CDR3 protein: CASSDSYSNQPQHF; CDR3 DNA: TGTGCCAGCAGTGACAGTTATAGCAATCAGCCCCAGCATTTT
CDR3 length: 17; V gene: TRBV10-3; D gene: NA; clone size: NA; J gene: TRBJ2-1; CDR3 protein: CAISESINSGVYNEQFF; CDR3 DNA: TGTGCCATCAGTGAGTCCATCAACTCCGGGGTCTACAATGAGCAGTTCTTC
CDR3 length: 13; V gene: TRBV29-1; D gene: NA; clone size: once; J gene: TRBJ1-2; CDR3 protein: CSVVGHPGGGYTF; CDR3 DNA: TGCAGCGTGGTTGGACACCCCGGAGGGGGCTACACCTTC
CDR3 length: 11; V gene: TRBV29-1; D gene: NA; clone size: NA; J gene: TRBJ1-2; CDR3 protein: CSAQGTYGYTF; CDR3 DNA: TGCAGCGCTCAGGGGACCTATGGCTACACCTTC
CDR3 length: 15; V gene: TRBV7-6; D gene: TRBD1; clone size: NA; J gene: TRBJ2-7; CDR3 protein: CASSAGTGFSYEQYF; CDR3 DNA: TGTGCCAGCAGCGCCGGGACAGGGTTCTCCTACGAGCAGTACTTC
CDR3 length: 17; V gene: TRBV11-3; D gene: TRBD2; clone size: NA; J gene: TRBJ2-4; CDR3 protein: CASSLESGGWGKNIQYF; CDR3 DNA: TGTGCCAGCAGCTTGGAAAGCGGGGGCTGGGGCAAAAACATTCAGTACTTC
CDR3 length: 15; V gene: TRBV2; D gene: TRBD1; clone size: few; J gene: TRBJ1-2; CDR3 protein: CASNSRDRGGDGYTF; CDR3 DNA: TGTGCCAGCAACAGCCGGGACAGGGGGGGGGATGGCTACACCTTC